These T cell receptor beta chains were read from a single sample in a study of blood T cell repertoires in COVID-19. Clones were sequenced by immunoSEQ multiplex PCR, and TCRdb holds only the in-frame ones, with some missing. The sample has 80,000 to 100,000 clones, over 85% seen once; the top ten hold around 4.2%. The sample comprised peripheral blood. The receptors derive from a human donor with COVID-19, enrolled during active disease. The donor label of this sample is uncertain. The CDR3 runs from the conserved cysteine through the conserved F or W. A D gene is named only where the DNA matches it firmly. Only part of the rows carry a size: once, few, many, or a class if the clone is expanded.

TRBD1,once,TRBV6-5,TRBJ1-1,CASSYASGTGIEAFF,TGTGCCAGCAGTTACGCCTCCGGGACAGGGATTGAAGCTTTCTTT
TRBD1,.,TRBV7-9,TRBJ2-2,CANPGQGKNTGELFF,TGTGCCAACCCGGGACAGGGGAAGAACACCGGGGAGCTGTTTTTT
.,.,TRBV10-3,TRBJ1-1,CAISESTLLIGGRELTEAFF,TGTGCCATCAGTGAGTCGACTTTGCTCATCGGCGGCAGGGAACTCACTGAAGCTTTCTTT
.,.,TRBV7-4,TRBJ1-5,CASSLPVRNPLHQPQHF,TGTGCCAGCAGCCTCCCCGTACGAAACCCACTGCATCAGCCCCAGCATTTT
.,.,TRBV25-1,TRBJ2-7,CASSGRSGTTYEQYF,TGTGCCAGCAGTGGAAGGAGCGGGACAACCTACGAGCAGTACTTC
TRBD1,.,TRBV15,TRBJ1-1,CATSGTDMNTEAFF,TGTGCCACCAGCGGGACAGACATGAACACTGAAGCTTTCTTT
.,.,TRBV6-5,TRBJ1-1,CASRRAGTEAFF,TGTGCCAGCAGACGAGCCGGGACTGAAGCTTTCTTT
TRBD2,once,TRBV4-1,TRBJ2-5,CASSQDTGLAGGQETQYF,TGCGCCAGCAGCCAAGATACAGGACTAGCGGGGGGACAAGAGACCCAGTACTTC
TRBD2,.,TRBV3-1/TRBV3-2,TRBJ2-5,CASSQDGTRQETQYF,TGTGCCAGCAGCCAAGATGGGACTAGGCAAGAGACCCAGTACTTC
.,.,TRBV6-1,TRBJ1-2,CASSEVPGTYGYTF,TGTGCCAGCAGTGAGGTCCCAGGAACCTATGGCTACACCTTC